The rows below give T cell receptor beta chains drawn from one sample of a study of cytotoxic CD8 clonotypes in ibrutinib-treated CLL. The method was immunoSEQ multiplex PCR; TCRdb's version includes in-frame clones alone and lacks a portion of them. Here the sample spans 68,000 or so clones, approximately 71% being singletons. The sequencing here drew on PBMCs, taken after 12 months of ibrutinib treatment. Receptors were obtained from a human donor with chronic lymphocytic leukemia. Both conserved end residues are part of each CDR3. Each record gives: J gene, clone size, V gene, D gene, CDR3 DNA, CDR3 protein. The D gene is left open where the match is weak. Some rows mark clone size as missing; the rest say once, few, many or name a class of expanded clone.

>TRBJ2-7|.|TRBV6-5|.
TGTGCCAGCACCCCTGGGTACAGTAGCTCCTACGAGCAGTACTTC
CASTPGYSSSYEQYF
>TRBJ1-6|many|TRBV7-9|TRBD1
TGTGCCAGCACCGGGACAGCTAATTCACCCCTCCACTTT
CASTGTANSPLHF
>TRBJ2-3|.|TRBV14|.
TGTGCCAGCAGCCAGGGGGGCGGTAAGCAGTATTTT
CASSQGGGKQYF
>TRBJ1-4|.|TRBV13|TRBD1
TGTGCCAGCAGCCTTACAGGGGGAAGGGAAAAACTGTTTTTT
CASSLTGGREKLFF
>TRBJ2-2|.|TRBV5-5|.
TGTGCCAGCAGCTTGTCGTGGGGCAGGGCCCTCACCGGGGAGCTGTTTTTT
CASSLSWGRALTGELFF
>TRBJ2-7|.|TRBV4-3|.
TGCGCCAGCAGCCAAGAGAGGCAGGGGCGATACGAGCAGTACTTC
CASSQERQGRYEQYF
>TRBJ1-1|.|TRBV19|.
TGTGCCAGTAGTATGTCCGAGAACACTGAAGCTTTCTTT
CASSMSENTEAFF
>TRBJ1-2|once|TRBV7-3|TRBD1
TGTGCCAGCAGCCCGGACGGGACAGCCCGGGGCTACACCTTC
CASSPDGTARGYTF
>TRBJ2-4|large|TRBV2|TRBD1
TGTGCCAGCAACCAGGGGACAGGGGGCTTTGAAAACATTCAGTACTTC
CASNQGTGGFENIQYF
>TRBJ1-6|.|TRBV19|TRBD1
TGTGCCAGCACGATCGGGGGACAGGGTCGGGCCATCAATTCACCCCTCCACTTT
CASTIGGQGRAINSPLHF